A single sample is the source of the 28 T cell receptor beta chains below, sequenced in a study of T cell responses to AZD1222 COVID-19 vaccine. Only in-frame clones appear in the TCRdb table, and some are missing; sequencing was by immunoSEQ multiplex PCR. The profile shows roughly 140,000 clones, 85% to 95% of them singletons. Here the sequenced sample was peripheral blood, taken after recovery from COVID-19. The receptors were gathered from an adult who had recovered from COVID-19.

The chain is built from TRBV19 and TRBJ2-6; 12 bases match TRBD1. This CDR3 contains 16 residues. Germline values: CDR1 LNHDA, CDR2 SQIVND (reference sequence). V was clipped by 9 bases and J by 4 bases; unmatched bases: 7. In DNA, the CDR3 is TGTGCCAGCCAACCGGGACAGGGGGCCGGGGCCAACGTCCTGACTTTC. Translated, it gives CASQPGQGAGANVLTF.

This clone was seen only once. The rearrangement links TRBV10-3 to TRBJ1-1, with D maybe TRBD1 (5 bases). The CDR3 length is 13 residues. Germline V lookup: CDR1 ENHRY, CDR2 SYGVKD. V lost 4 bases and J lost 3, with 9 bases in between. The CDR3 DNA sequence: TGTGCCATCAGTGGGGGGGGAGACACTGAAGCTTTCTTT. It translates to CAISGGGDTEAFF.

The chain uses TRBV28 and TRBJ1-6; D gene unclear. V was trimmed by 6 bases and J by 5 bases, leaving 14 bases between them. The CDR3 loop spans 15 amino acids. The germline V gene has CDR1 MDHEN and CDR2 SYDVKM. The CDR3 sequence is CASSPRRQNNSPLHF. In DNA form, the CDR3 reads TGTGCCAGCAGCCCACGACGGCAGAATAATTCACCCCTCCACTTT.

The gene calls are TRBV5-1 and TRBJ2-3, with 8 bases lining up with TRBD2. The junction had 4 bases not matched to a gene; V was cut back by 1 base and J by 0 bases. The germline CDR1 and CDR2 sequences are SGHRS and YFSETQ. The CDR3 spans 16 residues. The CDR3 sequence: CASSLISGDSTDTQYF. Here the CDR3 DNA reads TGCGCCAGCAGCTTGATTAGCGGGGATAGCACAGATACGCAGTATTTT.

V and J are TRBV3-1 (or the pseudogene TRBV3-2) and TRBJ2-4; D not certain. The CDR3 spans 14 residues. The V and J ends lost 0 bases and 6 bases respectively, with 9 bases between them. Germline loops: CDR1 LGHDT, CDR2 YNNKEL (reference sequence). CDR3 region: CASSQEFPPNIQYF. The CDR3, as DNA: TGTGCCAGCAGCCAAGAATTTCCCCCAAACATTCAGTACTTC.

The chain employs TRBV5-1 and TRBJ2-2; no clear D gene. Trimming removed 2 bases at V and 0 bases at J, with 8 bases between. CDR3 size: 15 residues. Germline V CDR1 and CDR2: SGHRS, YFSETQ. CDR3 sequence (DNA): TGCGCCAGCAGCTTTGCTTCACCGAACACCGGGGAGCTGTTTTTT. It specifies CASSFASPNTGELFF.

The V and J genes are TRBV21-1 and TRBJ1-1. TRBV21-1 is designated a pseudogene. This CDR3 has 13 amino acids. CDR3 sequence reads: CASSKDRFTEAFF. The CDR3 DNA reads TGTGCCAGCAGCAAAGATCGGTTCACTGAAGCTTTCTTT.

The V and J genes are TRBV12-3 or TRBV12-4 and TRBJ1-1; no firm D call. V gave up 11 bases and J gave up 4 bases, with 11 bases separating them. The CDR3 is made up of 11 amino acids. The CDR3 loop reads CAVDWGTEAFF. The CDR3 DNA reads TGTGCCGTAGACTGGGGCACTGAAGCTTTCTTT.

Details on this clone: The sample holds other DNA sequences that translate to the same CDR3. The V call is TRBV24-1, the J call TRBJ2-2, with 7 positions matching TRBD2. The CDR3 is 14 amino acids. Germline V gene sequence: CDR1 KGHDR, CDR2 SFDVKD. After removal of 4 bases from V and 5 bases from J, the junction contained 3 bases not matched to a gene. The CDR3 region has the DNA TGTGCCACCAGTGACCTGGGAGGGACCGGGGAGCTGTTTTTT. This gives the protein CATSDLGGTGELFF.

In this sample, this clone turned up once. This chain joins TRBV6-1 and TRBJ2-1; 13 nucleotides match TRBD2. The CDR3 sequence is 17 residues long. Germline V CDR1 and CDR2: MNHNS, SASEGT. V was pared by 4 bases and J by 4 bases, with 7 bases of the junction left unmatched. The CDR3 nucleotides read TGTGCCAGCAGTGCTCGACTAGCGGGGGGCGTGTACAATGAGCAGTTCTTC. This codes for CASSARLAGGVYNEQFF.

The chain is built from TRBV6-5 and TRBJ2-5; no firm D call. V lost 5 bases, J lost 1 base, and 5 bases lay in between. Per germline, CDR1 MNHEY and CDR2 SVGAGI. The CDR3 has 12 amino acids. This CDR3 reads CASSPSQETQYF. CDR3 DNA: TGTGCCAGCAGTCCCTCCCAAGAGACCCAGTACTTC.

This chain joins TRBV14 and TRBJ2-7; D is possibly TRBD1 or TRBD2 (7 bases each). Trimming pared 4 bases from V and 4 bases from J, leaving 14 bases between. The CDR3 has 14 amino acids. Germline CDR1 is SGHDN and CDR2 is FVKESK. The DNA of the CDR3 is TGTGCCAGCAGCCCCGCAGGGGGGGGGTACGAGCAGTACTTC. Amino acid sequence: CASSPAGGGYEQYF.

A remark on this clone: This specimen includes other DNA sequences encoding the same CDR3. CDR3 loop: CASSLQETQYF. For the CDR3, the DNA is TGCGCCAGCAGCCTACAAGAGACCCAGTACTTC. The genes are TRBV5-1 and TRBJ2-5; D remains ambiguous. The CDR3 consists of 11 residues. V lost 4 bases to trimming and J lost 2 bases, with 3 bases between them. Germline lookup yields CDR1 SGHRS and CDR2 YFSETQ.

V and J are TRBV4-2 and TRBJ2-3; D uncertain. The germline gives CDR1 LGHNA, CDR2 YNFKEQ. The V gene lost 0 bases and the J gene lost 1 base, with 8 bases spanning the gap. CDR3 length equals 15 residues. This CDR3 is CASSQDRTGTDTQYF. For the CDR3, the DNA is TGTGCCAGCAGCCAAGATAGGACGGGCACAGATACGCAGTATTTT.

The table lists this clone with a few counts. The V call is TRBV7-2, the J call TRBJ2-1, with 13 nucleotides matching TRBD2. V shed 1 base and J 7 bases; nucleotides not matched to a gene: 7. In germline, CDR1 is SGHTA, CDR2 FQGNSA. The CDR3 totals 17 residues. The CDR3 region is CASSLGLPGLAGNEQFF. CDR3 coding DNA: TGTGCCAGCAGCTTAGGGTTACCGGGACTAGCGGGGAATGAGCAGTTCTTC.

This clone was seen a single time. The chain recombines TRBV11-2 with TRBJ2-2; TRBD2 aligns across 7 bases. Germline CDR1 and CDR2: SGHAT and FQNNGV. The CDR3 contains 16 residues. After removal of 3 bases from V and 6 bases from J, the junction contained 10 bases not matched to a gene. The CDR3 DNA follows: TGTGCCAGCAGCTTCAACGGGAGGAGTGAATCCGGGGAGCTGTTTTTT. It translates to CASSFNGRSESGELFF.

The rearrangement links TRBV25-1 to TRBJ2-1; D unclear. Trimming shortened V by 4 bases and J by 9 bases, and 7 bases separated the two germline ends. The CDR3 extends over 11 amino acids. Looked up from germline, CDR1 is MGHDK and CDR2 is SYGVNS. The CDR3 coding sequence is TGTGCCAGCAGTGGCGGCCTTGAGCAGTTCTTC. Its translation: CASSGGLEQFF.

The chain couples TRBV10-3 to TRBJ1-2; 7 bases are a match to TRBD1. CDR1 ENHRY and CDR2 SYGVKD come from the germline V gene. The V gene end was trimmed by 0 bases and the J gene end by 7 bases; junction bases not matched to a gene: 14. This CDR3 is 17 amino acids long. For the CDR3, the DNA is TGTGCCATCAGTGAGTCCACGGGCAAAGAGGGGGCGAGTGGCTACACCTTC. Amino acids: CAISESTGKEGASGYTF.

This chain joins TRBV28 and TRBJ1-1, with D possibly TRBD1 on 5 matching bases. V was cut by 7 bases and J by 5 bases, with 20 bases left in between. Germline V CDR1 and CDR2: MDHEN, SYDVKM. This CDR3 region has 15 residues. The CDR3 DNA reads TGTGCCAGCACCCTCGAGGGCAGGGTTGGTACTGAAGCTTTCTTT. This gives the protein CASTLEGRVGTEAFF.

The chain couples TRBV7-9 to TRBJ2-7; the D gene is possibly TRBD2 (6 bases). The V end lost 5 bases, the J end lost 5 bases, and 16 bases lay between the germline ends. The CDR3 consists of 14 residues. Germline CDR1 and CDR2: SEHNR and FQNEAQ (reference sequence). CDR3 DNA sequence: TGTGCCAGCAGCCCCAACGGGGGAAAGAACGAGCAGTACTTC. Translation: CASSPNGGKNEQYF.

The rearrangement joins TRBV19 to TRBJ2-2; D is undetermined. The length of the CDR3 is 14 residues. Germline loops: CDR1 LNHDA, CDR2 SQIVND (reference sequence). Trimming took 3 bases from V and 3 from J, leaving 8 bases between them. The CDR3 sequence: CASSIRQDTGELFF. The CDR3 DNA is TGTGCCAGTAGTATCCGGCAGGACACCGGGGAGCTGTTTTTT.

This sequence joins TRBV6-4 and TRBJ1-1; D remains ambiguous. Germline-derived CDR1 and CDR2 are MRHNA and SNTAGT. The germline V and J ends were trimmed by 5 bases and 1 base, with 8 bases remaining between them. The CDR3 extends over 13 amino acids. The CDR3 DNA reads as TGTGCCAGCAGTCTCACACCGAACACTGAAGCTTTCTTT. Translated: CASSLTPNTEAFF.

The J gene is TRBJ1-5, the V gene TRBV6-5; weak D call: TRBD1 (5 bases). V dropped 9 bases and J dropped 5 bases, with 17 bases sitting between them. Per germline, CDR1 MNHEY and CDR2 SVGAGI. CDR3 length equals 14 residues. The CDR3 DNA is TGTGCCAGAACGGGCAGGGACGTGTATCAGCCCCAGCATTTT. Translated, it gives CARTGRDVYQPQHF.

This sequence joins TRBV5-1 and TRBJ2-3, with TRBD2 matching over 10 bases. The V gene end was trimmed by 3 bases and the J gene end by 6 bases; junction bases not matched to a gene: 10. The germline V gene encodes CDR1 SGHRS and CDR2 YFSETQ. The CDR3 totals 16 residues. In DNA form, the CDR3 reads TGCGCCAGCAGCTGGGGGCCTAGCGGGAGTCCCGATACGCAGTATTTT. Protein product: CASSWGPSGSPDTQYF.

The chain uses TRBV6-6 and TRBJ2-7, with TRBD1 identical over 8 bases. CDR1 is MNHNY and CDR2 is SVGAGI in the germline V gene (reference sequence). Losses at the gene ends were 6 bases for V and 5 bases for J; bases not matched to a gene: 6. This CDR3 region has 13 residues. As DNA, the CDR3 is TGTGCCAGCAGACCGGACAGGGCCCACGAGCAGTACTTC. Its protein product is CASRPDRAHEQYF.

The chain carries TRBV5-6 and TRBJ1-6; 8 bases match TRBD1. CDR3 length: 15 residues. Germline-derived CDR1 and CDR2 are SGHDT and YYEEEE. V was pared by 6 bases and J by 7 bases, with 9 bases of the junction left unmatched. CDR3 region: CASNKVDRDNSPLHF. The CDR3 DNA is TGTGCCAGCAACAAAGTGGACAGGGACAATTCACCCCTCCACTTT.

Only one count was recorded for this clone. The chain carries TRBV9 and TRBJ2-3; D is unclear. Germline-derived CDR1 and CDR2 are SGDLS and YYNGEE. Trimming took off 0 bases at V and 4 bases at J, with 9 bases between the two ends. The CDR3 length is 14 residues. CDR3: CASSVVGTSDTQYF. CDR3 bases: TGTGCCAGCAGCGTAGTAGGCACTTCAGATACGCAGTATTTT.

This chain links TRBV24-1 with TRBJ1-2; D may be TRBD1 (5 bases). Trimming stripped 9 bases from V and 4 bases from J, with 11 bases between. CDR3 length: 12 amino acids. CDR1 is KGHDR and CDR2 is SFDVKD in the germline V gene. Here the CDR3 reads CATGGDGYGYTF. DNA for the CDR3: TGTGCCACCGGGGGAGATGGCTATGGCTACACCTTC.